The 8 T cell receptor beta chains listed next were all sequenced from one sample in a study of T cell repertoires in cytomegalovirus infection. These TCRs are of unknown antigen specificity. TCRdb passed the reads through MiXCR, listing each CDR3 protein once. The sample comprises approximately 83,000 distinct CDR3 sequences, 20% to 30% of which are singletons, and approximately 53% rests with the top ten. The specimen was CD8+ T cells from cultured PBMCs, collected from culture after CMV antigen stimulation. The receptors derive from a human donor in good health (CMV status not recorded). Some clones in this sample may be carry-over from other donors' samples.

The chain joins TRBV20-1 to TRBJ1-3; 9 bases agree with TRBD1. Unmatched junction bases numbered 4, after V lost 0 bases and J lost 1 base. CDR1 is DFQATT and CDR2 is SNEGSKA in the germline V gene (reference sequence). CDR3 length equals 16 residues. The CDR3 coding sequence is TGCAGTGCTAGAGATGGCGGGACAGGGTCTGGAAACACCATATATTTT. It translates to CSARDGGTGSGNTIYF.

In this sample, this clonotype turned up a few times. The rearrangement joins TRBV6-6 to TRBJ1-5; the D gene is possibly TRBD1 (5 bases). The CDR3 is 14 amino acids. Germline CDR1 reads MNHNY; CDR2 reads SVGAGI (reference sequence). Trimming removed 6 bases at V and 10 bases at J, with 19 bases between. CDR3 loop: CASSTPRGNLPQHF. Here the CDR3 DNA reads TGTGCCAGCAGCACCCCCCGGGGGAATCTCCCCCAGCATTTT.

This chain joins TRBV27 and TRBJ2-1; possibly TRBD2 for D (6 bases). Germline V CDR1 and CDR2: MNHEY, SMNVEV (reference sequence). This CDR3 has 15 residues. V lost 5 bases to trimming and J lost 2 bases, with 13 bases between them. CDR3 region: CASSTGGRAYNEQFF. DNA of the CDR3: TGTGCCAGCAGTACCGGGGGAAGAGCCTACAATGAGCAGTTCTTC.

This clonotype was seen ten or more times. The rearrangement uses TRBV6-1 and TRBJ1-2; 8 nucleotides agree with TRBD1. Germline V gives CDR1 MNHNS, CDR2 SASEGT. This CDR3 is 16 amino acids long. V dropped 1 base and J dropped 6; count of bases not matched to a gene: 10. In DNA form, the CDR3 reads TGTGCCAGCAGTGAAGTGGCAGGGGGCAATGTTGATGGCTACACCTTC. It specifies CASSEVAGGNVDGYTF.

This clonotype was detected ten times or more. V and J are TRBV7-8 and TRBJ1-5, with D maybe TRBD1 (5 bases). Between the trimmed V and J ends, which lost 4 bases and 5 bases, there was a span of 9 bases. The CDR3 sequence is 13 residues long. Germline-derived CDR1 and CDR2 are SGHVS and FQNEAQ. In DNA form, the CDR3 reads TGTGCCAGCAGCTCGGGGCACGATCAGCCCCAGCATTTT. As protein: CASSSGHDQPQHF.

The chain employs TRBV18 and TRBJ1-5; 9 bases line up with TRBD1. CDR3 length: 15 amino acids. Germline-derived CDR1 and CDR2 are KGHSH and LQKENI. Trimming took 5 bases from V and 2 from J; bases not matched to a gene: 4. The CDR3 is CASSTGGWGNQPQHF. The CDR3 bases are TGTGCCAGCTCAACAGGGGGCTGGGGCAATCAGCCCCAGCATTTT.

This clonotype has ten or more counts. The CDR3 DNA follows: TGCGCCAGCAGTACCTCCCGGGACAGCGAAAAACTGTTTTTT. Protein product: CASSTSRDSEKLFF. The rearrangement uses TRBV4-3 and TRBJ1-4, with 7 bases identical to TRBD1. This CDR3 is 14 amino acids long. The ends lost 6 bases at V and 8 bases at J; junction bases unmatched: 9. The germline gives CDR1 LGHNA, CDR2 YSLEER.

This clonotype was picked up many times. This rearrangement joins TRBV7-2 to TRBJ2-1, with TRBD2 matching 8 bases. Unmatched junction bases numbered 8, after V lost 4 bases and J lost 3 bases. Germline CDR1 SGHTA, CDR2 FQGNSA. This CDR3 is 16 amino acids long. The CDR3 protein is CASSYRTSPDYNEQFF. In DNA form, the CDR3 reads TGTGCCAGCAGCTACCGGACTAGCCCAGACTACAATGAGCAGTTCTTC.